The entry that follows covers one T cell receptor beta chain sequence. No antigen is known for it. Time point: week 23, last vaccination. What each vaccine dose contained was 300 ug of mutant IDH1 20-mer peptide, accompanied by topical imiquimod. The data were taken from a study of a mutant IDH1 vaccine in newly diagnosed glioma. Study-level background: Each patient was administered eight vaccinations, scheduled in weeks 1, 3, 5, 7, 11, 15, 19 and 23.

TCRdb keeps only in-frame clones here, not all; method: immunoSEQ multiplex PCR. The table records approximately 82,000 clones, roughly 85% of them present only once. V was pared by 5 bases and J by 2 bases, with 11 bases between. Germline V gene data show CDR1 as ENHRY and CDR2 as SYGVKD. The CDR3 is 14 residues long. Sequences were derived from PBMCs, sampled from a glioma patient whose treatment included an IDH1 peptide vaccine. The sequence derives from a man under 40 with glioma. Some clones in this sample may be carry-over from other donors' samples. The chain carries TRBV10-3 and TRBJ2-3, with a weak D call TRBD2 (6 bases). The CDR3 nucleotides read TGTGCCATCAGTTCGGCGGGGAACACAGATACGCAGTATTTT. Translated, it gives CAISSAGNTDTQYF.